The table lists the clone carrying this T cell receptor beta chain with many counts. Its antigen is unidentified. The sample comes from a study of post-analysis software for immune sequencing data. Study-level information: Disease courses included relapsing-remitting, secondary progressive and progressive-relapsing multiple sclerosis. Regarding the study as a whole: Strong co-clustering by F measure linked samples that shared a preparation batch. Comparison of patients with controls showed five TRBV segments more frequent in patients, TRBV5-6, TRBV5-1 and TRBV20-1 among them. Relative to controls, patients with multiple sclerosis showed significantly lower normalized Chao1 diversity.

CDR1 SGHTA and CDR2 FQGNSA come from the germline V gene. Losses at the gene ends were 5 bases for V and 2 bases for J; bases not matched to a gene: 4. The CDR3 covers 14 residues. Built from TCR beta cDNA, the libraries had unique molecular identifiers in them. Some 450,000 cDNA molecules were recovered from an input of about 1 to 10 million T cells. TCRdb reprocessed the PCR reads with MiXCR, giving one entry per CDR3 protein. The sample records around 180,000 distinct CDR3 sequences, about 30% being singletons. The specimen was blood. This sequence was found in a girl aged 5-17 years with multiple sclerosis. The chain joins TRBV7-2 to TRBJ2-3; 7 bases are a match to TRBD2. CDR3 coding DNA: TGTGCCAGCAGCCGAGCGGGGTACACAGATACGCAGTATTTT. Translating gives CASSRAGYTDTQYF.